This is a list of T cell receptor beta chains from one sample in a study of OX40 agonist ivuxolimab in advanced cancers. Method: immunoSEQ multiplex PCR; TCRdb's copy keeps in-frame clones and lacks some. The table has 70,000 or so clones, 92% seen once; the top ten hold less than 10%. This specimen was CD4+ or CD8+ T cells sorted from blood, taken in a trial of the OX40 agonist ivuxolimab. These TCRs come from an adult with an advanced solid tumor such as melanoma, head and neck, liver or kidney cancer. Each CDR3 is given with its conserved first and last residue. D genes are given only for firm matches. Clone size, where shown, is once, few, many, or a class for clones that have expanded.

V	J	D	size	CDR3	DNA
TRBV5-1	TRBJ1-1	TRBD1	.	CASSPGGDGTEAFF	TGCGCCAGCTCTCCAGGGGGCGACGGCACTGAAGCTTTCTTT
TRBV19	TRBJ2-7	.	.	CASASGLVYEQYF	TGTGCCAGTGCCTCGGGGTTAGTCTACGAGCAGTACTTC
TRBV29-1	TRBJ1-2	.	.	CSVEDEGTTNYGYTF	TGCAGCGTTGAAGATGAGGGCACCACTAACTATGGCTACACCTTC
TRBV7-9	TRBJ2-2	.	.	CASSLVLGVGELFF	TGTGCCAGCAGCTTGGTTCTCGGAGTAGGGGAGCTGTTTTTT
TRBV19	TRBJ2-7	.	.	CASSYRPRPDAYEQYF	TGTGCCAGTAGTTATCGGCCGAGGCCGGACGCCTACGAGCAGTACTTC
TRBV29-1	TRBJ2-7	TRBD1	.	CSVGQGGSYEQYF	TGCAGCGTCGGACAGGGGGGGTCCTACGAGCAGTACTTC
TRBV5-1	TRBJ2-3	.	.	CASSLEGGPSTDTQYF	TGCGCCAGCAGCTTGGAGGGGGGGCCTAGCACAGATACGCAGTATTTT
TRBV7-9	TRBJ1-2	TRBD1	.	CASSRYGQGNYGYTF	TGTGCCAGCAGCCGTTATGGACAGGGGAACTATGGCTACACCTTC
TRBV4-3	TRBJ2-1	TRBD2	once	CASSQDGTSGYNEQFF	TGCGCCAGCAGCCAAGATGGGACTAGCGGATACAATGAGCAGTTCTTC
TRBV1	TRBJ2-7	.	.	CTSSTRTGGSYEQYF	TGCACCAGCAGCACCCGGACAGGGGGCTCCTACGAGCAGTACTTC
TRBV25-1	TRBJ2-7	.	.	CASSDVGYEQYF	TGTGCCAGCAGTGATGTAGGCTACGAGCAGTACTTC
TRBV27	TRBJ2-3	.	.	CASSYRRGGTDTQYF	TGTGCCAGCAGTTATCGGCGGGGTGGCACAGATACGCAGTATTTT
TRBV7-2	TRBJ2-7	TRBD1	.	CASSVQGDEYEQYF	TGTGCCAGCAGCGTACAGGGGGACGAGTACGAGCAGTACTTC
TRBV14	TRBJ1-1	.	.	CASSPPNTEAFF	TGTGCCAGCAGCCCCCCTAACACTGAAGCTTTCTTT
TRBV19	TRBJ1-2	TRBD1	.	CASSIGQGIYGYTF	TGTGCCAGTAGTATAGGACAGGGGATCTATGGCTACACCTTC